These 27 T cell receptor beta chains share one sample of origin, sequenced in a study of blood T cell repertoires in COVID-19. The protocol was immunoSEQ multiplex PCR, while the TCRdb copy is restricted to in-frame clones and leaves out a portion. The data show nearly 250,000 clones, 70% to 90% seen once. The sample comprised PBMCs or T cells enriched from blood (not recorded which). These receptor sequences come from a woman aged 45 to 65 with acute COVID-19.

The V call is TRBV6-1, the J call TRBJ1-5; TRBD1 aligns across 9 bases. V dropped 2 bases and J dropped 6; count of bases not matched to a gene: 2. Germline CDR1 and CDR2: MNHNS and SASEGT. The CDR3 is 14 amino acids. CDR3 nucleotide sequence: TGTGCCAGCAGTGAAACAGGGGGCCCTCAGCCCCAGCATTTT. Its protein is CASSETGGPQPQHF.

The V call is TRBV29-1, the J call TRBJ2-7; TRBD2 matches at 8 bases. Trimming cost V 7 bases and J 4 bases; bases outside gene matches: 9. Germline-derived CDR1 and CDR2 are SQVTM and ANQGSEA. The CDR3 is 13 residues long. CDR3 nucleotides: TGCAGCGCCAGCGGGGGCAGGGGATACGAGCAGTACTTC. It specifies CSASGGRGYEQYF.

This clone was seen just once. The chain is built from TRBV7-2 and TRBJ2-2; 7 nucleotides match TRBD2. CDR3 length: 16 amino acids. The J segment lost 7 bases and the V segment lost 1 base, leaving 9 bases of the junction unmatched. The V gene's germline CDR1 is SGHTA and CDR2 FQGNSA. CDR3 sequence reads: CASSLVIGGRGGELFF. CDR3 in DNA: TGTGCCAGCAGCTTAGTTATTGGCGGGAGAGGCGGGGAGCTGTTTTTT.

V and J are TRBV6-1 and TRBJ1-1, with 9 nucleotides matching TRBD1. The CDR3 runs 14 residues. The trim removed 2 bases at V and 7 bases at J, leaving 5 bases unmatched. Germline assignment: CDR1 MNHNS and CDR2 SASEGT. CDR3 region: CASSERGQGFEAFF. The CDR3, as DNA: TGTGCCAGCAGTGAAAGGGGACAGGGATTTGAAGCTTTCTTT.

The chain links TRBV10-3 to TRBJ2-3; 12 nucleotides match TRBD2. The trim removed 6 bases at V and 0 bases at J, leaving 4 bases unmatched. This CDR3 is 16 amino acids long. Germline CDR1 ENHRY, CDR2 SYGVKD. CDR3 in amino acids: CAIRPGLAGSTDTQYF. The CDR3 coding sequence is TGTGCCATCAGGCCCGGACTAGCGGGGAGCACAGATACGCAGTATTTT.

This clone has only a few counts. The chain is built from TRBV3-1 (or the pseudogene TRBV3-2) and TRBJ1-1; D possibly corresponds to TRBD1 (5 bases). V lost 7 bases and J 1 base, leaving 10 bases between the germline ends. In germline, CDR1 is LGHDT, CDR2 YNNKEL (reference sequence). The CDR3 contains 13 residues. The CDR3 DNA reads TGTGCCAGCACCCTGACAGCGAACACTGAAGCTTTCTTT. Residues: CASTLTANTEAFF.

This chain uses TRBV12-3 or TRBV12-4 with TRBJ1-2; D is possibly TRBD1 (6 bases). V lost 5 bases, J lost 5 bases, and 12 bases lay in between. The CDR3 is made up of 13 amino acids. The CDR3, as DNA: TGTGCCAGCAGTCCGGGGACACTGTATGGCTACACCTTC. This gives the protein CASSPGTLYGYTF.

V usage is TRBV3-1 (or the pseudogene TRBV3-2) and J usage is TRBJ1-2; D possibly corresponds to TRBD1 (5 bases). Germline values: CDR1 LGHDT, CDR2 YNNKEL (reference sequence). V was pared by 1 base and J by 7 bases, with 13 bases between. The CDR3 loop spans 14 amino acids. CDR3 bases: TGTGCCAGCAGCCAAGTGGAGGGGCTCGGTGGCTACACCTTC. Protein: CASSQVEGLGGYTF.

Of note for this clone: Within the sample, other DNA sequences also encode this same CDR3. The chain has TRBV5-1 and TRBJ2-7; D might be TRBD2 (6 bases). The CDR3 totals 15 residues. CDR1 is SGHRS, CDR2 YFSETQ, per germline. V lost 0 bases and J 2 bases, leaving 12 bases between the germline ends. CDR3 protein: CASSLEGTGTYEQYF. The CDR3 DNA is TGCGCCAGCAGCTTGGAAGGGACTGGGACCTACGAGCAGTACTTC.

The CDR3 DNA is TGCGCCAGCAGCGGGCATTATGAAGCTTTCTTT. This sequence encodes CASSGHYEAFF. V gene TRBV5-1 combines with J gene TRBJ1-1; D ambiguous. Per the germline V gene, CDR1 is SGHRS and CDR2 is YFSETQ. There are 11 residues in the CDR3. V gave up 4 bases and J gave up 7 bases, with 8 bases separating them.

CDR3 nucleotide sequence: TGTGCCAGCAGTGAAGGCAGGGACACTGAAGCTTTCTTT. Translating it yields CASSEGRDTEAFF. The genes are TRBV6-4 and TRBJ1-1, with D perhaps matching TRBD1 (5 bases). V lost 3 bases and J 3 bases, leaving 8 bases between the germline ends. This CDR3 region has 13 residues. CDR1 is MRHNA, CDR2 SNTAGT, per germline.

This clone has only one observation. The chain has TRBV27 and TRBJ2-7, with D perhaps TRBD2 (5 bases). The CDR3 loop spans 13 amino acids. Germline lookup yields CDR1 MNHEY and CDR2 SMNVEV (reference sequence). Trimming took 3 bases from V and 3 from J, leaving 9 bases between them. This CDR3 reads CASSLRADYEQYF. The CDR3 DNA is TGTGCCAGCAGTTTGAGGGCAGACTACGAGCAGTACTTC.

The chain uses TRBV15 and TRBJ2-1, with 9 positions matching TRBD2. Trimming cost V 4 bases and J 2 bases; bases outside gene matches: 9. Germline CDR1 reads LNHNV; CDR2 reads YYDKDF (reference sequence). CDR3 size: 17 residues. CDR3 coding DNA: TGTGCCACCAGCATCGGAGCGGGGGGATCTACCTACAATGAGCAGTTCTTC. It is translated as CATSIGAGGSTYNEQFF. The variable domain in full, completed from reference TRBV15 and TRBJ2-1, reads DAMVIQNPRYQVTQFGKPVTLSCSQTLNHNVMYWYQQKSSQAPKLLFHYYDKDFNNEADTPDNFQSRRPNTSFCFLDIRSPGLGDTAMYLCATSIGAGGSTYNEQFFGPGTRLTVL.

The V and J genes are TRBV7-2 and TRBJ1-2; D perhaps matches TRBD1 (5 bases). The CDR3 runs to 14 residues. Deletions cut 2 bases from V and 5 bases from J, with 12 bases between. Germline V lookup: CDR1 SGHTA, CDR2 FQGNSA. This CDR3 reads CASSLSGAIYGYTF. For the CDR3, the DNA is TGTGCCAGCAGCTTAAGCGGGGCGATTTATGGCTACACCTTC.

This clone has only one observation. The chain combines TRBV12-3 or TRBV12-4 with TRBJ2-1; 8 bases match TRBD2. CDR3 length equals 13 residues. After removal of 5 bases from V and 10 bases from J, the junction contained 7 bases not matched to a gene. CDR3 in amino acids: CASSPDSGVEQFF. Here the CDR3 DNA reads TGTGCCAGCAGTCCAGATAGCGGGGTAGAGCAGTTCTTC.

This sequence joins TRBV6-1 and TRBJ1-3; 7 bases align to TRBD1. The CDR3 length is 14 residues. V was clipped by 2 bases and J by 2 bases; unmatched bases: 0. Germline CDR1 MNHNS, CDR2 SASEGT. The chain's CDR3 is CASSERGPGNTIYF. DNA of the CDR3: TGTGCCAGCAGTGAAAGGGGGCCTGGAAACACCATATATTTT.

The J gene is TRBJ1-2, the V gene TRBV5-5, with 7 bases that match TRBD1. Germline-derived CDR1 and CDR2 are SGHKS and YYEKEE (reference sequence). CDR3 length equals 14 residues. Trimming removed 4 bases from V and 4 bases from J; junction bases left unmatched: 7. The CDR3 bases are TGTGCCAGCAGCCGGGGACAGCGGATCTATGGCTACACCTTC. Protein product: CASSRGQRIYGYTF.

The rearrangement uses TRBV24-1 and TRBJ2-5, with TRBD1 matching over 8 bases. V was pared by 4 bases and J by 4 bases, with 10 bases of the junction left unmatched. From germline, CDR1 is KGHDR and CDR2 SFDVKD. The CDR3 spans 16 residues. Here the CDR3 reads CATSDRGRTGRETQYF. The DNA of the CDR3 is TGTGCCACCAGTGACAGGGGAAGGACAGGGAGAGAGACCCAGTACTTC.

This clone showed up just once. This chain connects TRBV19 to TRBJ1-1; 7 bases are a match to TRBD1. The CDR3 contains 15 residues. Germline V gene sequence: CDR1 LNHDA, CDR2 SQIVND (reference sequence). The J segment lost 4 bases and the V segment lost 6 bases, leaving 11 bases of the junction unmatched. The CDR3 is CASSYGVPGGTEAFF. CDR3 DNA sequence: TGTGCCAGTAGCTACGGGGTTCCAGGGGGCACTGAAGCTTTCTTT.

The chain employs TRBV7-2 and TRBJ1-5; D is perhaps TRBD1 (6 bases). CDR1 and CDR2 from the germline V gene are SGHTA and FQGNSA. Trimming removed 5 bases at V and 6 bases at J, with 14 bases between. The CDR3 has 14 residues. The CDR3 region is CASSAVRTAQPQHF. In nucleotides, the CDR3 is TGTGCCAGCAGCGCCGTACGGACAGCTCAGCCCCAGCATTTT.

The genes are TRBV18 and TRBJ1-4, with 7 nucleotides matching TRBD1. V was clipped by 4 bases and J by 0 bases; unmatched bases: 8. Germline values: CDR1 KGHSH, CDR2 LQKENI. The CDR3 loop spans 17 amino acids. The CDR3 DNA is TGTGCCAGCTCACAACCCCAGGGGGGTGCAACTAATGAAAAACTGTTTTTT. As protein: CASSQPQGGATNEKLFF.

This clone showed up just once. The J gene is TRBJ1-1, the V gene TRBV30; possibly TRBD1 for D (5 bases). This CDR3 spans 14 amino acids. Deletions cut 7 bases from V and 1 base from J, with 16 bases between. Germline values: CDR1 GTSNPN, CDR2 SVGIG (reference sequence). The CDR3 nucleotides read TGTGCCTTGAACAAGGACAATTCGAACACTGAAGCTTTCTTT. Translating gives CALNKDNSNTEAFF.

This clone came up a few times. The chain recombines TRBV4-3 with TRBJ1-2; 8 bases fit TRBD1. Germline assignment: CDR1 LGHNA and CDR2 YSLEER. With V trimmed by 1 base and J by 1 base, 8 bases remained unmatched. The length of the CDR3 is 17 residues. DNA of the CDR3: TGCGCCAGCAGCCAAGGGAAGTGGGACAGGAGTAACTATGGCTACACCTTC. It specifies CASSQGKWDRSNYGYTF.

The rearrangement uses TRBV30 and TRBJ2-6, with D unresolved. V was cut by 7 bases and J by 1 base, with 8 bases left in between. The CDR3 sequence is 13 residues long. Germline CDR1 and CDR2: GTSNPN and SVGIG (reference sequence). In nucleotides, the CDR3 is TGTGCCTTCGACGGGTCTGGGGCCAACGTCCTGACTTTC. Protein product: CAFDGSGANVLTF.

The genes are TRBV7-9 and TRBJ2-1; 13 nucleotides align to TRBD2. From germline, CDR1 is SEHNR and CDR2 FQNEAQ (reference sequence). V dropped 6 bases and J dropped 8; count of bases not matched to a gene: 7. The CDR3 length is 15 residues. The CDR3 sequence: CASSLTSGGAHEQFF. The DNA for the CDR3 is TGTGCCAGCAGTTTAACTAGCGGGGGGGCCCATGAGCAGTTCTTC.

The chain has TRBV5-8 and TRBJ1-2; 7 nucleotides align to TRBD1. Trimming cost V 4 bases and J 8 bases; bases outside gene matches: 11. Looked up from germline, CDR1 is SGHTS and CDR2 is YDEGEE. There are 14 residues in the CDR3. The CDR3 here is CASSVRTGLRGYTF. In DNA, the CDR3 is TGTGCCAGCAGCGTAAGGACAGGCTTACGGGGCTACACCTTC.

The chain recombines TRBV27 with TRBJ1-2; TRBD1 matches at 7 bases. Germline lookup yields CDR1 MNHEY and CDR2 SMNVEV (reference sequence). V dropped 4 bases and J dropped 8; count of bases not matched to a gene: 10. The CDR3 is made up of 14 amino acids. The CDR3 sequence: CASSSPGQKLGYTF. CDR3 DNA: TGTGCCAGCAGTTCTCCGGGACAGAAACTAGGCTACACCTTC.